The present T cell receptor beta chain was sequenced within a study of response to subunit inactivated influenza vaccine. On this clonotype itself: The target antigen is unknown.

Study outcomes and limitations: There was a suggestion from the authors that each seasonal influenza vaccination recruits few new T cells.

The CDR3 totals 15 residues. V lost 3 bases, J lost 4 bases, and 5 bases stayed unmatched. Germline-derived CDR1 and CDR2 are SSHAT and FNYEAQ (reference sequence). MiXCR, applied by TCRdb to the RT-PCR reads, yields one record per CDR3 protein. This table has about half a million distinct CDR3 sequences, 6% to 9% appearing once. The TCR was taken from a man aged 50 to 75 who received an inactivated influenza vaccine. The gene calls are TRBV7-7 and TRBJ2-3, with 9 bases lining up with TRBD2. The sample here was PBMCs from blood, taken 23 months after vaccination. CDR3 DNA: TGTGCCAGCAGCTTGGGTAGCGGGAGCGCAGATACGCAGTATTTT. Translated: CASSLGSGSADTQYF.